Shown below are 8 T cell receptor beta chains from a single sample sequenced in a study of blood T cell repertoires in COVID-19. TCRdb's copy holds only in-frame clones and misses some; the assay was immunoSEQ multiplex PCR. The sample includes fewer than 400,000 clones, 70% to 90% of them seen just once. Sequencing used PBMCs or T cells enriched from blood (not recorded which). These TCRs come from a man aged 30 to 39 who had recovered from COVID-19.

V and J are TRBV5-4 and TRBJ2-3, with TRBD2 identical over 10 bases. This CDR3 is 16 amino acids long. The junction had 5 bases not matched to a gene; V was cut back by 4 bases and J by 0 bases. Germline loops: CDR1 SGHNT, CDR2 YYREEE (reference sequence). Here the CDR3 reads CASSRLAGGSTDTQYF. For the CDR3, the DNA is TGTGCCAGCAGCCGATTAGCGGGGGGTAGCACAGATACGCAGTATTTT.

This chain joins TRBV5-1 and TRBJ2-2; TRBD1 agrees at 8 bases. With 4 bases clipped from V and 5 bases from J, the junction kept 4 bases outside the gene matches. This CDR3 spans 14 amino acids. From germline, CDR1 is SGHRS and CDR2 YFSETQ. The chain's CDR3 is CASSPQGATGELFF. In DNA form, the CDR3 reads TGCGCCAGCAGCCCCCAGGGGGCGACCGGGGAGCTGTTTTTT.

This clone was detected once. The chain recombines TRBV27 with TRBJ1-5; tentatively, D is TRBD1 (6 bases). This CDR3 is 13 amino acids long. Germline V gives CDR1 MNHEY, CDR2 SMNVEV (reference sequence). V lost 6 bases and J 4 bases, leaving 10 bases between the germline ends. The CDR3 loop is CASSQDRNQPQHF. CDR3 sequence (DNA): TGTGCCAGCAGCCAGGACAGAAATCAGCCCCAGCATTTT.

V usage is TRBV5-4 and J usage is TRBJ1-1, with D perhaps TRBD1 (5 bases). The CDR3 length is 15 residues. Trimming shortened V by 7 bases and J by 1 base, and 17 bases separated the two germline ends. From germline, CDR1 is SGHNT and CDR2 YYREEE (reference sequence). CDR3: CASGLGWGENTEAFF. The CDR3, as DNA: TGTGCCAGCGGCCTAGGGTGGGGGGAGAACACTGAAGCTTTCTTT.

The V gene is TRBV4-3, the J gene TRBJ2-2, with 10 bases aligning to TRBD2. J gave up 8 bases and V 0 bases, and 6 bases lay outside the gene matches. This CDR3 contains 16 residues. Germline loops: CDR1 LGHNA, CDR2 YSLEER. The CDR3 sequence: CASSQDERGGSGELFF. The CDR3, as DNA: TGCGCCAGCAGCCAAGATGAGCGGGGGGGTTCAGGGGAGCTGTTTTTT.

Written as DNA, the CDR3 is TGTGCCACACTAGCGGGGGAGCCCACAGATACGCAGTATTTT. Its translation is CATLAGEPTDTQYF. V is TRBV2 and J is TRBJ2-3; TRBD2 matches 11 bases. Germline V gene sequence: CDR1 SNHLY, CDR2 FYNNEI. Germline trimming cut 10 bases from V and 2 bases from J; bases unmatched to any gene: 5. The length of the CDR3 is 14 residues. Filled out from reference TRBV2 and TRBJ2-3, the complete variable domain reads EPEVTQTPSHQVTQMGQEVILRCVPISNHLYFYWYRQILGQKVEFLVSFYNNEISEKSEIFDDQFSVERPDGSNFTLKIRSTKLEDSAMYFCATLAGEPTDTQYFGPGTRLTVL.

This clone was recorded a few times. The chain uses TRBV3-1 (or the pseudogene TRBV3-2) and TRBJ1-6; D ambiguous. CDR3 length: 15 amino acids. V lost 3 bases and J lost 0, with 6 bases in between. Germline-derived CDR1 and CDR2 are LGHDT and YNNKEL (reference sequence). The DNA for the CDR3 is TGTGCCAGCAGCCAGGGGAGCTCCTATAATTCACCCCTCCACTTT. Translating it yields CASSQGSSYNSPLHF.

In its sample, this clone was seen once. V is TRBV6-5 and J is TRBJ1-4, with D tentatively TRBD1 (6 bases). This CDR3 spans 14 amino acids. In germline, CDR1 is MNHEY, CDR2 SVGAGI. The V gene lost 6 bases and the J gene lost 7 bases, with 15 bases spanning the gap. The CDR3 here is CASSSSGEREKLFF. As DNA, the CDR3 is TGTGCCAGCAGCTCCTCAGGGGAGCGTGAAAAACTGTTTTTT.